The rows below give T cell receptor beta chains drawn from one sample of a study of CD8 T cells in ankylosing spondylitis. TCRdb independently ran MiXCR on the 5' RACE reads; one entry per CDR3 protein. The sample includes about 540,000 distinct CDR3 sequences, 12% of them seen just once. Specimen: blood, either unsorted or a sorted T cell fraction (not recorded which). These receptors all stem from a male donor with ankylosing spondylitis. The CDR3 runs from the conserved cysteine through the conserved F or W. D genes are given only for firm matches. Clone size is stated in some rows and not others, as once, few, many or a class when expanded.

CDR3aa | CDR3nt | j_gene | v_gene | d_gene | abundance
CASSFWREGSYNEQFF | TGTGCCAGCAGCTTTTGGCGGGAGGGCTCCTACAATGAGCAGTTCTTC | TRBJ2-1 | TRBV13 | TRBD2 | few
CASSLARGSGRAKTQYF | TGTGCCAGCAGCTTAGCCCGGGGTAGCGGGAGAGCCAAGACCCAGTACTTC | TRBJ2-5 | TRBV11-2 | TRBD2 | many
CASRPGAGVQETQYF | TGCGCCAGCAGGCCGGGAGCGGGGGTGCAAGAGACCCAGTACTTC | TRBJ2-5 | TRBV10-2 | TRBD2 | .
CASSLIAGPQRLFF | TGTGCCAGCAGCCTTATAGCGGGACCCCAGCGGTTGTTCTTC | TRBJ2-1 | TRBV7-9 | TRBD2 | many
CASGRLDPLEDTQYF | TGTGCCAGCGGCAGACTAGACCCCCTGGAGGATACGCAGTATTTT | TRBJ2-3 | TRBV7-2 | . | few
CASSQDREFGGELFF | TGTGCCAGCAGCCAAGATCGGGAGTTCGGCGGGGAGCTGTTTTTT | TRBJ2-2 | TRBV14 | . | few
CAITTGLAFPDEQFF | TGTGCCATTACAACGGGACTAGCGTTCCCGGATGAGCAGTTCTTC | TRBJ2-1 | TRBV7-9 | TRBD2 | .
CASSAGGVSWGYTF | TGCGCCAGCAGCGCCGGGGGTGTGTCATGGGGCTACACCTTC | TRBJ1-2 | TRBV5-1 | . | .
CSAPRNSNTEAFF | TGCAGTGCCCCTAGGAACTCGAACACTGAAGCTTTCTTT | TRBJ1-1 | TRBV20-1 | . | .
CSAVRDTGSNYGYTF | TGCAGTGCTGTTCGGGACACTGGATCTAACTATGGCTACACCTTC | TRBJ1-2 | TRBV20-1 | . | .
CASSLAKRTDSFHNEQFF | TGCGCCAGCAGCTTGGCCAAAAGAACGGACAGTTTCCACAATGAGCAGTTCTTC | TRBJ2-1 | TRBV5-1 | . | .
CASSLRSTGFRTTQYF | TGTGCCAGCAGCTTAAGATCAACAGGGTTTCGCACTACGCAGTATTTT | TRBJ2-3 | TRBV7-2 | . | few
CASRRTQETQYF | TGCGCCAGCAGGCGGACACAAGAGACCCAGTACTTC | TRBJ2-5 | TRBV5-1 | . | .
CASSLGYAAGGTDTQYF | TGCGCCAGCAGCTTGGGATACGCAGCGGGGGGCACAGATACGCAGTATTTT | TRBJ2-3 | TRBV5-1 | TRBD2 | few
CSVERLAGGADTQYF | TGCAGCGTTGAGCGGTTAGCGGGAGGCGCAGATACGCAGTATTTT | TRBJ2-3 | TRBV29-1 | TRBD2 | .
CATSDSTGWVDTQYF | TGTGCCACCAGTGATTCGACTGGATGGGTAGATACGCAGTATTTT | TRBJ2-3 | TRBV24-1 | . | many
CASSWGGALTGQPQHF | TGTGCCAGCAGTTGGGGGGGGGCCCTTACAGGTCAGCCCCAGCATTTT | TRBJ1-5 | TRBV6-5 | . | many
CASSPSGLPFNEQFF | TGTGCCAGCAGCCCCTCGGGACTACCTTTCAATGAGCAGTTCTTC | TRBJ2-1 | TRBV11-2 | TRBD2 | few
CASSQAGQGPWDDSPLHF | TGTGCCAGCAGTCAAGCAGGACAGGGACCTTGGGATGATTCACCCCTCCACTTT | TRBJ1-6 | TRBV28 | TRBD1 | many
CAISGTDSGNTIYF | TGTGCCATCAGTGGGACAGACTCTGGAAACACCATATATTTT | TRBJ1-3 | TRBV10-3 | . | .
CASSLGLGEGGELFF | TGTGCCAGCAGCCTCGGACTAGGGGAGGGCGGGGAGCTGTTTTTT | TRBJ2-2 | TRBV3-1 | TRBD2 | few
CSLGGTQYF | TGCAGTCTAGGGGGGACCCAGTACTTC | TRBJ2-5 | TRBV20-1 | . | .
CASSRTLSGRDYNEQFF | TGTGCCAGCAGTAGGACCTTAAGCGGGAGGGATTACAATGAGCAGTTCTTC | TRBJ2-1 | TRBV27 | TRBD2 | .
CASNDSPNTGELFF | TGTGCCAGTAACGACTCACCGAACACCGGGGAGCTGTTTTTT | TRBJ2-2 | TRBV3-1 | . | .